The source of this TCR beta chain is a study of human T cells and chemical hapten exposure. Germline V lookup: CDR1 MRHNA, CDR2 SNTAGT. The CDR3 covers 15 residues. J gave up 4 bases and V 5 bases, and 6 bases lay outside the gene matches. As for time point: healthy volunteer bleed at 2 weeks. Total RNA was isolated from whole blood that had not been fractionated. This clonotype was detected many times. Its antigen is not identified. General study findings and limits: Those TCRs sitting above 1 in 1000 frequency stayed the same with DPC sensitization.

For the library, individual cDNA molecules each received unique molecular identifiers. Original processing methods: The median was about 96,000 TCRs per sample, ranging 23,224 to 690,600. Each CDR3 protein gets one entry after TCRdb re-called the RACE reads with MiXCR. Here the V and J calls rest on TCRdb's processing, not on the authors' analysis. The data show 30,000 or so distinct CDR3 sequences, less than 8% seen once. The chain combines TRBV6-4 with TRBJ2-3; 10 bases agree with TRBD2. This receptor was obtained from a human donor in good health. Some clones in this sample may be carry-over from other donors' samples. The sample was whole blood. The CDR3 region has the DNA TGTGCCAGCAGTCTAGCGGGGGAGGCCGCAGATACGCAGTATTTT. Residues: CASSLAGEAADTQYF.